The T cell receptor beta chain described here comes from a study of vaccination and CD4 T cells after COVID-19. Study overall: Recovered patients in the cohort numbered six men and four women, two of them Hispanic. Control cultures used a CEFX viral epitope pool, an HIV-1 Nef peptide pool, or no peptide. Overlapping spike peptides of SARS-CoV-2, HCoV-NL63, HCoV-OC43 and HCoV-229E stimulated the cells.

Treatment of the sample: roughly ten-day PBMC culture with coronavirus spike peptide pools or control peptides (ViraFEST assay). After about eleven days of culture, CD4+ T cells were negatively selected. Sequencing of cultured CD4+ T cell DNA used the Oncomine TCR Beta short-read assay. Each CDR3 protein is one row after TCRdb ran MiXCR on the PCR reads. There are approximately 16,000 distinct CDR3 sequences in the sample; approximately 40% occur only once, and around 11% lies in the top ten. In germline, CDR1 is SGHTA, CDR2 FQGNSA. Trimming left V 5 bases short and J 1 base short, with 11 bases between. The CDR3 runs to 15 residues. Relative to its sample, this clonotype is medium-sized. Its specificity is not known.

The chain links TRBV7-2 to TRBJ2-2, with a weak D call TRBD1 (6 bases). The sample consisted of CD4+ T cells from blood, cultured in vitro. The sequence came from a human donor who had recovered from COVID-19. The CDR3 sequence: CASSPRTVNTGELFF. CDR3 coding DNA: TGTGCCAGCAGCCCTCGGACAGTGAACACCGGGGAGCTGTTTTTT.